The sequence of this TCR beta chain was determined in a study of blood T cell repertoires in COVID-19. Study in general: Acute and convalescent COVID-19 samples came from the United States, Italy and Spain.

Original handling: Amplifying reference gene primers gave estimates of nucleated cell counts. Only in-frame clones appear in the TCRdb table, and some are missing; sequencing was by immunoSEQ multiplex PCR. Clone size and the V and J calls come from that table; the DNA yielded D and trimming. The repertoire consists of 200,000 or so clones, with 70% to 90% occurring once and the leading ten covering 3% to 3.5%. This CDR3 comprises 14 residues. The V and J ends lost 4 bases and 5 bases, in that order; junction bases with no gene match: 4. Per germline, CDR1 KGHSH and CDR2 LQKENI. V gene TRBV18 combines with J gene TRBJ1-4; 7 positions agree with TRBD1. The receptor's source is a man aged 60 to 69 with acute or convalescent COVID-19. Sequencing was carried out using peripheral blood. DNA of the CDR3: TGTGCCAGCTCACGGGACAGCGGGAATGAAAAACTGTTTTTT. It encodes CASSRDSGNEKLFF.